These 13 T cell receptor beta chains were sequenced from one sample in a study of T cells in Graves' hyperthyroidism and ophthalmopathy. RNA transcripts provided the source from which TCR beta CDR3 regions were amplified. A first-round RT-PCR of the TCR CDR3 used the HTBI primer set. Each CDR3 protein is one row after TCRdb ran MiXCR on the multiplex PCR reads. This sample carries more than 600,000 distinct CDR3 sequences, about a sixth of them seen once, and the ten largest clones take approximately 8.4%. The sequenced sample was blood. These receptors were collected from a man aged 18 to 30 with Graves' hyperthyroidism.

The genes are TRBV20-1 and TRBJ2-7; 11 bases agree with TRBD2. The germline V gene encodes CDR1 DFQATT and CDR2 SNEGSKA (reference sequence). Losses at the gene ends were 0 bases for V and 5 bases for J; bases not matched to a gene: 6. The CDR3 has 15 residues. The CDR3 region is CSARDRASGRNEQYF. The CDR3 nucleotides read TGCAGTGCTAGAGATAGGGCTAGCGGGAGGAACGAGCAGTACTTC.

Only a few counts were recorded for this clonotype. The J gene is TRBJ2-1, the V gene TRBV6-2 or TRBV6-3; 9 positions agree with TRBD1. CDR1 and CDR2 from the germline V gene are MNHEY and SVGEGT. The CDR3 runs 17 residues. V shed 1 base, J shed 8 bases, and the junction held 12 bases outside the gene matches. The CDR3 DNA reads TGTGCCAGCAGTTACTTCCCGGGACAGGGAACCCGACATGAGCAGTTCTTC. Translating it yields CASSYFPGQGTRHEQFF.

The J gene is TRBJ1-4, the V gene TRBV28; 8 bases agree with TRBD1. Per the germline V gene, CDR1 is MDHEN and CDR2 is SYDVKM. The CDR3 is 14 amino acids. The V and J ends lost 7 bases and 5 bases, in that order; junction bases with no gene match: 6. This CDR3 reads CASTPDRANEKLFF. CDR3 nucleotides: TGTGCCAGCACCCCGGACAGGGCGAATGAAAAACTGTTTTTT.

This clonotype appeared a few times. CDR3 sequence reads: CASSPPVGGPVNEQFF. The CDR3 nucleotides read TGTGCCAGCTCACCTCCAGTGGGGGGTCCGGTTAATGAGCAGTTCTTC. The chain is built from TRBV18 and TRBJ2-1; D is possibly TRBD2 (6 bases). Germline-derived CDR1 and CDR2 are KGHSH and LQKENI. The V and J ends lost 3 bases and 7 bases respectively, with 19 bases between them. This CDR3 contains 16 residues.

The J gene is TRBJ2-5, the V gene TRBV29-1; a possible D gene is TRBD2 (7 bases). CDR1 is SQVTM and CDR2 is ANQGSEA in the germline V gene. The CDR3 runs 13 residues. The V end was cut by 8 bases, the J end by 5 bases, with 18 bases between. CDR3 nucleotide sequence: TGCAGCCTCCTAGGCAGGGGAGGGGAGACCCAGTACTTC. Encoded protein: CSLLGRGGETQYF.

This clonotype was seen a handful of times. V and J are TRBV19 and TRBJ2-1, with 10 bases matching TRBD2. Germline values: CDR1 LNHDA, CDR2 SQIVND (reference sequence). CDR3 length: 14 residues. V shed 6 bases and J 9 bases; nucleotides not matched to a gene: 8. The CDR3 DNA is TGTGCCAGTAGCACGCTAGCGGGAGAAGGTGAGCAGTTCTTC. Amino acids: CASSTLAGEGEQFF.

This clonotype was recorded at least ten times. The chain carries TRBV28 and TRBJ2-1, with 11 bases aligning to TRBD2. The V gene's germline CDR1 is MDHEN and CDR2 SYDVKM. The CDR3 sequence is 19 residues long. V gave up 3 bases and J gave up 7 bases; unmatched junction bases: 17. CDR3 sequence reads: CASSFGTSGPRTWANEQFF. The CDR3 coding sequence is TGTGCCAGCAGTTTCGGGACTAGCGGCCCCCGAACTTGGGCGAATGAGCAGTTCTTC.

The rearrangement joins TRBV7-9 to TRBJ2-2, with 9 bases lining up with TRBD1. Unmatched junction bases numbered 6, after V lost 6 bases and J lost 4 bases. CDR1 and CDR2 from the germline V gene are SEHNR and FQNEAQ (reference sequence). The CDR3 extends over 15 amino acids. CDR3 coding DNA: TGTGCCAGCAGTTCCGACAGGGGGGGCACCGGGGAGCTGTTTTTT. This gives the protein CASSSDRGGTGELFF.

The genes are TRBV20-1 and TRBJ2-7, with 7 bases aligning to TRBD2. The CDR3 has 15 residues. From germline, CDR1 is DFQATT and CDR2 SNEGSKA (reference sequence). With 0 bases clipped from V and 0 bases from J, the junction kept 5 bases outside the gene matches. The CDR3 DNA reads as TGCAGTGCTAGAGACCTCCCGGGGGGCTCCTACGAGCAGTACTTC. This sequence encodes CSARDLPGGSYEQYF.

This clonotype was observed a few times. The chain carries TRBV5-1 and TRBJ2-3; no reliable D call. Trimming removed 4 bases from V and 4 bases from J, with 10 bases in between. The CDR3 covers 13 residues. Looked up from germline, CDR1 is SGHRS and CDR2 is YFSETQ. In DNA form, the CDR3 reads TGCGCCAGCAGCCACCTTGAGGCAGATACGCAGTATTTT. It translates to CASSHLEADTQYF.

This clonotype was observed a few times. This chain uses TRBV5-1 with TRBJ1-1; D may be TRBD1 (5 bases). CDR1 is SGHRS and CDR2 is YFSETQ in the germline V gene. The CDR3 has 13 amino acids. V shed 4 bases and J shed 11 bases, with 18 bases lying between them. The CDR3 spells CASSPGTAPGAFF. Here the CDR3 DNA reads TGCGCCAGCAGCCCGGGGACTGCCCCTGGGGCTTTCTTT.

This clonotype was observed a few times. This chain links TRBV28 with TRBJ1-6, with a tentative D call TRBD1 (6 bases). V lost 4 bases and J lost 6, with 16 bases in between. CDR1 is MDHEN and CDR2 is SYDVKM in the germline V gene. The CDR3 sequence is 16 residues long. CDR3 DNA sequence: TGTGCCAGCAGTTCCACCTCGGGACAACTTAATTCACCCCTCCACTTT. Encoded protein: CASSSTSGQLNSPLHF.

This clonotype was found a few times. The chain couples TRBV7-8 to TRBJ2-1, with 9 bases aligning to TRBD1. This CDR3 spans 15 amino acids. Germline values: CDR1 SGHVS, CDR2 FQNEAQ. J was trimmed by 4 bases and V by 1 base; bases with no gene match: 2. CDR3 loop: CASSLVQGAYNEQFF. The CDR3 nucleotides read TGTGCCAGCAGCTTAGTACAGGGGGCTTACAATGAGCAGTTCTTC.